This entry features one TCR beta chain sequence. Antigen unknown. This specimen belongs to a study of PD-1 blockade in mismatch repair-deficient tumors. Study-wide results and caveats: Rapid post-treatment expansion, then contraction, generally preceding radiologic response, marked tumor-resident clones.

Germline V gene lookup returns CDR1 SQVTM and CDR2 ANQGSEA. This CDR3 contains 13 residues. V lost 7 bases and J lost 1; bases outside the gene matches: 5. Some clones are missing from TCRdb's copy, which holds only in-frame ones; the method was immunoSEQ multiplex PCR. The sample records some 120,000 clones, about nine tenths being singletons. All patients were mismatch repair deficient, assessed by either PCR or immunohistochemistry. V usage is TRBV29-1 and J usage is TRBJ2-5; TRBD1 aligns across 8 bases. The sequenced sample was peripheral blood, obtained approximately 71 weeks after starting pembrolizumab. The sequence derives from an adult with mismatch repair-deficient cancer. CDR3 amino acids: CSARQGLQETQYF. CDR3 in DNA: TGCAGCGCACGACAGGGGCTCCAAGAGACCCAGTACTTC.